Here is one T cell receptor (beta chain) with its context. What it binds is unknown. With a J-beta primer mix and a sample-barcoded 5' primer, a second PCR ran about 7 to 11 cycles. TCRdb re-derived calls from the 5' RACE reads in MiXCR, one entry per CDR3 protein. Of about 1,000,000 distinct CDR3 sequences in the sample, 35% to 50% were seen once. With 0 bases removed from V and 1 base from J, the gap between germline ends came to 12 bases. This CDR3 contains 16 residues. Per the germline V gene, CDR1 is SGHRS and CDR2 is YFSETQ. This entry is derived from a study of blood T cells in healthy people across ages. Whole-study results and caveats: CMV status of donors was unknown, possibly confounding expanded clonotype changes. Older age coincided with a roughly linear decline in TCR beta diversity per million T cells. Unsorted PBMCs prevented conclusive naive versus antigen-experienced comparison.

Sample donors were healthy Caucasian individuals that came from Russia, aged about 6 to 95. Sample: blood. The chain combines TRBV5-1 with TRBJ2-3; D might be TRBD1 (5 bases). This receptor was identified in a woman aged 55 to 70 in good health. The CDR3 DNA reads TGCGCCAGCAGCTTGGATAGGGGCGCGGGCACAGATACGCAGTATTTT. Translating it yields CASSLDRGAGTDTQYF.